The table lists the clone carrying this T cell receptor (beta chain) with a few counts. Its cognate antigen is unknown. This sample is drawn from a study of post-analysis software for immune sequencing data. Study-wide findings and caveats: About five TRBV segments were more frequent in patients than controls; TRBV5-6, TRBV5-1 and TRBV20-1 belonged to this group.

CDR1 is MGHRA, CDR2 YSYEKL, per germline. The V end lost 0 bases, the J end lost 3 bases, and 12 bases lay between the germline ends. CDR3 length: 15 residues. Sequencing libraries made from TCR beta cDNA carried unique molecular identifiers. TCRdb re-derived calls from the PCR reads in MiXCR, one entry per CDR3 protein. The table shows hundreds of thousands of distinct CDR3 sequences, with roughly 27% occurring only once. Sequenced material: blood. The clonotype was recovered from a girl aged 10 to 17 with multiple sclerosis. This chain connects TRBV4-1 to TRBJ2-7, with D perhaps matching TRBD2 (5 bases). CDR3 amino acids: CASSQDRGAYYEQYF. CDR3 coding DNA: TGCGCCAGCAGCCAAGATCGGGGAGCGTACTACGAGCAGTACTTC.